These T cell receptor beta chains were read from a single sample in a study of T cell repertoires in cytomegalovirus infection. MiXCR, applied by TCRdb to the reads, yields one record per CDR3 protein. The sample has 350,000 to 400,000 distinct CDR3 sequences, approximately 35% seen once. These TCRs are of unknown antigen specificity. Sample: cultured PBMCs, taken from culture after CMV antigen stimulation. The receptors come from a human donor in good health (CMV status not recorded). Some clones in this sample may be carry-over from other donors' samples. CDR3s include the opening cysteine and the closing phenylalanine or tryptophan.

J	V	CDR3
TRBJ2-1	TRBV7-3	CASSWGLAGGGPSNEQFF
TRBJ2-7	TRBV7-2	CASSYRTGHEQYF
TRBJ2-1	TRBV20-1	CSARLVWDEQFF
TRBJ2-1	TRBV11-1	CASRLDRGTVYNEQFF
TRBJ1-4	TRBV7-8	CASSLGGNEKLFF
TRBJ2-2	TRBV24-1	CATSDPQEYTGELFF
TRBJ1-5	TRBV6-1	CASRRDRGENQPQHF
TRBJ2-1	TRBV7-3	CASSLGALSGREDNEQFF
TRBJ2-4	TRBV7-2	CASSPTSGLAKNIQYF
TRBJ2-1	TRBV7-2	CASSETSGSSYNEQFF
TRBJ2-5	TRBV11-2	CASSLSGRVTQETQYF
TRBJ2-3	TRBV7-2	CASSFPGTSGTRPSTDTQYF
TRBJ1-3	TRBV3-1	CASSPKTGSGNTIYF
TRBJ1-2	TRBV28	CASSLPQGWGYGYTF
TRBJ1-1	TRBV6-2/TRBV6-3	CASSYDGRMNTEAFF
TRBJ2-5	TRBV6-2/TRBV6-3	CASRGQNQETQYF
TRBJ2-5	TRBV6-5	CASSYGGQETQYF
TRBJ2-5	TRBV5-1	CASSFRASREETQYF
TRBJ2-7	TRBV19	CASSIRGEENEQYF
TRBJ1-1	TRBV4-1	CASSQPGRENTEAFF
TRBJ1-1	TRBV19	CASSIRPTVGTEAFF
TRBJ2-1	TRBV7-8	CASSPHVYNEQFF
TRBJ1-2	TRBV7-6	CASSLQGVGQGIGYTF
TRBJ2-1	TRBV15	CATSREGLAGGHEQFF